The source of this T cell receptor (beta chain) is a study of shared clonotypes between healthy human individuals (dated by TCRdb to about 2020). With regard to the full study: A couple of women and three men aged 18 to 49 years were included in the cohort. Per donor, three plates each were used for CD4 naive and CD4 memory, two for CD8 naive, and one for CD8 memory. To estimate repertoire size and how much clonotypes are shared between individuals, the study performed deep sequencing of blood TCR repertoires from 4 to 6 healthy adults. Libraries were prepared and TCR repertoires were sequenced by different laboratories using diverse techniques, in order to increase sequencing depth and limit assay-specific biases. Each donor's leukapheresis produced roughly between roughly 0.94 and 9.5 billion PBMCs. Here is what the overall study found, with its caveats: Based on pairwise subsampling, the degree of clonotype sharing among donors was expected to be affected by sequencing depth. Naive subsets generally had larger estimated clonotype richness than memory subsets did. The small number of donors limited the genetic and exposure-history diversity represented. Compared with non-shared clonotypes, the clonotypes found in all four sorted-subset donors had higher generation probabilities. Even with the large sequencing depth, rarefaction of the sorted-subset datasets indicated that sequencing was incomplete. Across a handful of donors, 4.5% to 6.5% of naive CD4, over 3% of naive CD8, under 2.5% of memory CD4, and approximately 0.4% of memory CD8 clonotypes were shared. Sampling was restricted to blood, and TCR repertoires in tissue are likely to differ from TCR repertoires in blood.

Notes on this clone: It has no known antigen specificity. No much larger clonotype is one base removed from it; base qualities were not supplied. Other DNA sequences of this sample code for an identical CDR3.

The donors were healthy, HIV-negative adults with no recently reported acute infections or vaccinations. Every donor was a Caucasian adult living in Nashville, Tennessee, USA. CD4+ T cells were enriched by magnetic negative selection, after which naive cells were positively selected on CD45RA and the negative fraction was taken as the memory subset. Blood was collected by leukapheresis, and PBMCs were isolated by Ficoll-Histopaque density gradient centrifugation and then cryopreserved in liquid nitrogen vapor phase. Analytical flow cytometry was used to check the purity and quantity of every magnetically sorted T cell population. From each sorted fraction, genomic DNA was isolated and quantified by UV absorbance on a Nanodrop 2000c. TCR CDR3 regions were amplified from genomic DNA by multiplex PCR using the deep immunoSEQ assay. Extracted genomic DNA from each cell subset was distributed evenly across all wells of several immunoSEQ 96-well plates, and each plate was treated as a replicate. For sorted subsets, each replicate PCR was loaded with 200 ng genomic DNA, equivalent to 30,000 or so T cell genomes. Purified libraries were measured with a Qubit 3.0 fluorometer, size-checked on a Bioanalyzer 2100, and measured again with the KAPA Library Quantification kit. Every immunoSEQ 96-well plate was sequenced on a dedicated single-read 150-cycle Illumina NextSeq 550 flow cell. As for how the authors treated the data: Because the immunoSEQ output included only junctional sequences and no quality scores, the filtering could not be the same as the filtering used for full-length reads. To assign V/J genes and CDR3, sequences were annotated against IMGT germline references using PyIR, a Python wrapper for IgBLAST v1.9. Reads were filtered out if the reads had weak V/J assignments (E-value above 1e-6), no CDR3, stop codons, out-of-frame junctions, or ambiguous translated residues. V3J clonotypes were defined as sequences sharing an identical inferred V gene, J gene, and CDR3 amino acid sequence. To compute the percentage overlap between repertoires, the number of shared unique clonotypes was divided by the size of the smaller repertoire. Richness of each repertoire was evaluated using RTK rarefaction, the Chao1 estimator, and Recon v2.1 estimates of unobserved clonotypes. For all TCRbeta clonotypes obtained by the gDNA method from several donors, generation probabilities were computed with OLGA. The table comes from immuneACCESS by way of TCRdb, which keeps in-frame sequences with V and J called. Part of the clones is missing from these tables; in studies checked, under half for an unresolved V gene and the rest for unknown reasons. The DNA was the basis for D and trimming; V, J and clone size are from that table. Across this sample there are around 2.1 million clones, with approximately 94% seen only once. The ten biggest clones cover 0.13% of the sample.

Material: naive CD4+ T cells sorted from blood. What the cell subset or site label conveys for this sample: CD45RA+ positively selected. The source of this sequence is a man in his late teens or twenties in good health.

The CDR3 in this case is CASSSQGVDEQYF. The DNA reads TGCGCCAGCAGCTCACAGGGGGTGGACGAGCAGTACTTC. The V and J genes are TRBV5-1 and TRBJ2-7, with 8 bases aligning to TRBD1. Trimming removed 3 bases from V and 5 bases from J; the gene matches leave 4 bases unexplained. Reading from cysteine to phenylalanine, the CDR3 counts 13 amino acids. CDR3 DNA is the only sequence kept; it has 39 bases, read in frame from the first base. CDR1 and CDR2 were assigned from the germline V gene as SGHRS and YFSETQ.